This T cell receptor beta chain was recovered during a study of cytomegalovirus exposure and HLA in healthy donors. Study-level background: It was reported in a later analysis that the same platform had been used for the 90 to 150 validation repertoires as for the roughly 710 first-cohort repertoires. Study observations and caveats: Across donors, most TCRs were seen rarely, yet some public ones were widespread. Three CMV-associated chains proved CMV antigen-specific in vitro.

Clones were sequenced by immunoSEQ multiplex PCR, and TCRdb holds only the in-frame ones, with some missing. Seen here are approximately 200,000 clones, approximately 86% observed once, and the top ten hold around 3%. Germline V lookup: CDR1 SGDLS, CDR2 YYNGEE. The CDR3 is 16 amino acids. The V and J ends lost 3 bases and 7 bases respectively, with 20 bases between them. Of note for this clone: Its antigen remains unidentified.

The clonotype was recovered from a woman younger than 30 in good health and CMV-seronegative. Sequencing used PBMCs. The chain is built from TRBV9 and TRBJ2-1; D is possibly TRBD2 (6 bases). Written as DNA, the CDR3 is TGTGCCAGCAGCGCCGCGGGCGGGAAAGGTTGGAATGAGCAGTTCTTC. It is translated as CASSAAGGKGWNEQFF.